Listed below are T cell receptor beta chains from one sample, sequenced in a study of cytomegalovirus exposure and HLA in healthy donors. The repertoire was sequenced with immunoSEQ multiplex PCR; TCRdb's copy has only in-frame clones and lacks some. The sample holds fewer than 250,000 clones, almost 80% seen once. Sequencing used PBMCs. The receptor source for this set is a young woman in good health and CMV-seronegative. CDR3s include the opening cysteine and the closing phenylalanine or tryptophan. D genes are given only for firm matches. Rows give clone size only sometimes, using once, few, many, or a class for an expanded clone.

clone_size j_call v_call d_call cdr3_length cdr3_aa cdr3_nt
- TRBJ2-5 TRBV15 - 14 CATSRGDSQETQYF TGTGCCACCAGCAGAGGTGACAGCCAAGAGACCCAGTACTTC
- TRBJ1-2 TRBV4-3 - 18 CASSQTSLLLGANYGYTF TGCGCCAGCAGCCAAACCTCCTTACTTCTGGGAGCTAACTATGGCTACACCTTC
- TRBJ1-1 TRBV4-1 - 16 CASSQELTQGITEAFF TGCGCCAGCAGCCAAGAACTAACACAGGGTATCACTGAAGCTTTCTTT
- TRBJ2-2 TRBV5-4 TRBD2 16 CASSLYRGANTGELFF TGTGCCAGCAGCTTGTATCGGGGGGCGAACACCGGGGAGCTGTTTTTT
few TRBJ1-4 TRBV6-6 - 16 CASSYPPEPTNEKLFF TGTGCCAGCAGTTACCCCCCGGAGCCAACTAATGAAAAACTGTTTTTT
few TRBJ1-6 TRBV6-6 - 16 CASFKGFSGHNSPLHF TGTGCCAGCTTTAAGGGGTTTTCAGGCCATAATTCACCCCTCCACTTT
- TRBJ1-4 TRBV5-1 - 15 CASSTNSRTNEKLFF TGCGCCAGCAGCACGAACAGTCGGACTAATGAAAAACTGTTTTTT
few TRBJ2-1 TRBV5-4 TRBD2 16 CASSSEQGLAGDEQFF TGTGCCAGCAGCTCGGAACAAGGACTAGCGGGAGATGAGCAGTTCTTC
- TRBJ1-1 TRBV28 TRBD1 14 CASRTGQMNTEAFF TGTGCCAGCAGGACAGGGCAAATGAACACTGAAGCTTTCTTT
- TRBJ2-1 TRBV6-1 TRBD1 15 CASSIQGAVYNEQFF TGTGCCAGCAGCATCCAGGGGGCTGTATACAATGAGCAGTTCTTC
- TRBJ1-2 TRBV27 TRBD1 15 CASSEGAGGWGGYTF TGTGCCAGCAGCGAAGGGGCAGGGGGCTGGGGGGGCTACACCTTC
few TRBJ1-2 TRBV28 - 11 CASSRQYGYTF TGTGCCAGCAGCCGACAATATGGCTACACCTTC
- TRBJ1-2 TRBV5-4 - 16 CASSPNSRGSNYGYTF TGTGCCAGCAGCCCAAACTCCAGGGGATCTAACTATGGCTACACCTTC
- TRBJ1-3 TRBV29-1 TRBD1 14 CSVSADRAGNTIYF TGCAGCGTTTCGGCGGACAGGGCTGGAAACACCATATATTTT
- TRBJ1-6 TRBV4-2 - 15 CASSQGRRGDSPLHF TGTGCCAGCAGCCAAGGTCGCCGCGGTGATTCACCCCTCCACTTT
- TRBJ2-2 TRBV18 - 12 CASSPRTGELFF TGTGCCAGCTCACCTCGGACCGGGGAGCTGTTTTTT
- TRBJ2-3 TRBV6-1 TRBD2 16 CASSELAGGSTDTQYF TGTGCCAGCAGTGAATTAGCGGGGGGAAGCACAGATACGCAGTATTTT
- TRBJ1-1 TRBV19 TRBD1 16 CASSSRQGALGTEAFF TGTGCCAGTAGTTCCCGACAGGGGGCGTTGGGCACTGAAGCTTTCTTT
- TRBJ1-4 TRBV2 TRBD1 14 CASSSDRDDEKLFF TGTGCCAGCAGTTCGGACAGGGATGACGAAAAACTGTTTTTT
- TRBJ1-2 TRBV6-1 TRBD1 14 CASSVQQGSYGYTF TGTGCCAGCAGTGTCCAACAGGGGTCCTATGGCTACACCTTC
- TRBJ2-3 TRBV5-1 TRBD1 14 CASSLEQGTHTQYF TGCGCCAGCAGCTTGGAACAGGGGACACATACGCAGTATTTT
- TRBJ2-7 TRBV15 - 15 CATSRDIQDSYEQYF TGTGCCACCAGCAGAGATATCCAGGACTCCTACGAGCAGTACTTC
- TRBJ2-2 TRBV27 - 16 CASSHNRAANTGELFF TGTGCCAGCAGTCATAACAGGGCGGCGAACACCGGGGAGCTGTTTTTT
few TRBJ1-1 TRBV27 TRBD1 12 CASSSPGGETFF TGTGCCAGCAGTTCCCCAGGGGGAGAAACTTTCTTT
- TRBJ1-1 TRBV11-2 - 13 CASSLRRNTEAFF TGTGCCAGCAGCCTGAGGAGGAACACTGAAGCTTTCTTT
- TRBJ2-4 TRBV2 - 14 CASKDTGAKNIQYF TGTGCCAGCAAGGACACAGGAGCCAAAAACATTCAGTACTTC
- TRBJ1-4 TRBV28 - 14 CASRPGSTNEKLFF TGTGCCAGCAGACCAGGGTCAACTAATGAAAAACTGTTTTTT
- TRBJ2-7 TRBV5-1 - 13 CASSFGNNYEQYF TGCGCCAGCAGCTTCGGGAACAACTACGAGCAGTACTTC
- TRBJ2-1 TRBV5-1 TRBD2 16 CASSLGSSGRDGEQFF TGCGCCAGCAGCTTGGGGTCTAGCGGGAGGGACGGTGAGCAGTTCTTC
- TRBJ1-4 TRBV7-2 TRBD1 15 CASSPYRGRPEKLFF TGTGCCAGCAGCCCCTACAGGGGGCGACCCGAAAAACTGTTTTTT
few TRBJ2-1 TRBV6-4 TRBD1 15 CASSNQWTGPNEQFF TGTGCCAGCAGCAACCAATGGACAGGGCCCAATGAGCAGTTCTTC
- TRBJ2-3 TRBV13 TRBD2 14 CASRTSGGADTQYF TGTGCCAGCAGAACTAGCGGGGGGGCAGATACGCAGTATTTT
- TRBJ1-1 TRBV19 - 12 CASSMVRTEAFF TGTGCCAGTAGTATGGTGCGGACTGAAGCTTTCTTT